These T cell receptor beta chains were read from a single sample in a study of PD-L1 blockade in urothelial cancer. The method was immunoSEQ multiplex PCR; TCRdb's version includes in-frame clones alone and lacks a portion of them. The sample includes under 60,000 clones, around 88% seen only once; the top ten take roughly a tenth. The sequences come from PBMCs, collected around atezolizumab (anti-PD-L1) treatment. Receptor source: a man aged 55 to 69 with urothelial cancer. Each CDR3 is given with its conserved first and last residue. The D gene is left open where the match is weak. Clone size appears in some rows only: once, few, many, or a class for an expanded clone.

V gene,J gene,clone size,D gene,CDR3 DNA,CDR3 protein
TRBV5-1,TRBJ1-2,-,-,TGCGCCAGCAGCTTGAACTTTCCAAACTATGGCTACACCTTC,CASSLNFPNYGYTF
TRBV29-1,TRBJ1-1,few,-,TGCAGCGTTGTGCAGGGTCCCACTGAAGCTTTCTTT,CSVVQGPTEAFF
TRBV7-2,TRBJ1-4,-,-,TGTGCCAGCAGCTTAGTCGGGACACAAAATGAAAAACTGTTTTTT,CASSLVGTQNEKLFF
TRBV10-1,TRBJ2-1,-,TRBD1,TGCGCCAGCAGTGGGAATCGGGACAGGTCACGCAGACACAATGAGCAGTTCTTC,CASSGNRDRSRRHNEQFF
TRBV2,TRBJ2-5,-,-,TGTGCCAGCAGTGCGACTAGATTAGTAGAGACCCAGTACTTC,CASSATRLVETQYF
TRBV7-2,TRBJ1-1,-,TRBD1,TGTGCCAGCAGCTCTCCCGGGACAGGCTCCACTGAAGCTTTCTTT,CASSSPGTGSTEAFF
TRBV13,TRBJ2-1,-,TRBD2,TGTGCCAGCAGCTTAGGACTAGCGGGGGGCCGGTATGAGCAGTTCTTC,CASSLGLAGGRYEQFF
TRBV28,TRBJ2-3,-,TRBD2,TGTGCCAGCAGTTTGATTAGCGGGGGGCTATACACAGATACGCAGTATTTT,CASSLISGGLYTDTQYF
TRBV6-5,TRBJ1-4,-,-,TGTGCCAGCAGTTACTCAGGGCAAGCGGGTGAAAAACTGTTTTTT,CASSYSGQAGEKLFF
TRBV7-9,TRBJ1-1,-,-,TGTGCCAGCAGCCCACAGACAGCCCTGAACACTGAAGCTTTCTTT,CASSPQTALNTEAFF
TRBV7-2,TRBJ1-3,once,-,TGTGCCAGCAGCTTAAGTGCGGGCAACTCTGGAAACACCATATATTTT,CASSLSAGNSGNTIYF
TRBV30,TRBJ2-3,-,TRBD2,TGTGCCTGGGCGGGGGGAGTAGCAGATACGCAGTATTTT,CAWAGGVADTQYF
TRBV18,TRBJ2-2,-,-,TGTGCCAGCTCACCCAGGGTAAAGGACACCGGGGAGCTGTTTTTT,CASSPRVKDTGELFF
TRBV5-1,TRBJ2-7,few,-,TGCGCCAGCAGCTTGGGAGGCTACGAGCAGTACTTC,CASSLGGYEQYF
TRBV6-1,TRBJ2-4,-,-,TGTGCCAGCAGTGAAGCGCTGGGGCAGGGAAACATTCAGTACTTC,CASSEALGQGNIQYF
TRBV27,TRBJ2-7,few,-,TGTGCCAGCAGTTTAGAACAGGGAAACTACGAGCAGTACTTC,CASSLEQGNYEQYF